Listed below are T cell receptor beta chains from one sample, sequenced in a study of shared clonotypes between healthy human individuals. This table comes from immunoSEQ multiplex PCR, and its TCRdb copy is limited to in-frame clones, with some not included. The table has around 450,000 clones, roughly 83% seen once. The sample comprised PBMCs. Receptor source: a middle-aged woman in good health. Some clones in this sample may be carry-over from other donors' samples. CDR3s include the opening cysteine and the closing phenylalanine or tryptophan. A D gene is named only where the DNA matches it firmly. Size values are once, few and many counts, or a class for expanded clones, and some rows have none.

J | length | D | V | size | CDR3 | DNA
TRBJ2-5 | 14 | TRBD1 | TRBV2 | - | CASGPDRDQETQYF | TGTGCCAGCGGACCGGACAGGGACCAAGAGACCCAGTACTTC
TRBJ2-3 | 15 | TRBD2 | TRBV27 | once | CASSLLAGVTDTQYF | TGTGCCAGCAGTTTACTAGCGGGAGTAACAGATACGCAGTATTTT
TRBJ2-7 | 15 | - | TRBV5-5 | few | CASSFQDGYWYEQYF | TGTGCCAGCAGCTTCCAGGACGGATATTGGTACGAGCAGTACTTC
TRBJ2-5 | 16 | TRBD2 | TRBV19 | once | CASSGRTSGIQETQYF | TGTGCCAGTAGTGGTCGGACTAGCGGTATCCAAGAGACCCAGTACTTC
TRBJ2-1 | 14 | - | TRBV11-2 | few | CASSLAISYNEQFF | TGTGCCAGCAGCCTCGCGATCAGCTACAATGAGCAGTTCTTC
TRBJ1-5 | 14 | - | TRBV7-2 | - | CASSLNNGVQPQHF | TGTGCCAGCAGCTTAAACAACGGCGTTCAGCCCCAGCATTTT
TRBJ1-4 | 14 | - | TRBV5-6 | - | CASSLRDINEKLFF | TGTGCCAGCAGCTTGAGGGACATAAATGAAAAACTGTTTTTT
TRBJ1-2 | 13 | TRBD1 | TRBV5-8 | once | CASSLTGFYGYTF | TGTGCCAGCAGCCTGACAGGGTTCTATGGCTACACCTTC
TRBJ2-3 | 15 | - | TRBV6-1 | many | CASGKSLRATDTQYF | TGTGCCAGCGGGAAATCCTTGAGAGCCACAGATACGCAGTATTTT
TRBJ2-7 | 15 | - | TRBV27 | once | CASMGISGPPYEQYF | TGTGCCAGCATGGGGATTAGCGGCCCACCCTACGAGCAGTACTTC
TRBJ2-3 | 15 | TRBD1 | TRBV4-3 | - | CASSHTGGSADTQYF | TGCGCCAGCAGCCACACAGGGGGCAGTGCAGATACGCAGTATTTT
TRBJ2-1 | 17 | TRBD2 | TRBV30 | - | CAWTPPSGSPQRNEQFF | TGTGCCTGGACTCCCCCTAGCGGGAGTCCCCAACGGAATGAGCAGTTCTTC
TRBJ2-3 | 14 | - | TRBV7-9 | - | CASTRGSRIDTQYF | TGTGCCAGCACCCGTGGGTCAAGGATAGATACGCAGTATTTT
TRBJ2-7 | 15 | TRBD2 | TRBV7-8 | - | CASSFQTGTRNEQYF | TGTGCCAGCAGCTTTCAGACCGGGACTAGGAACGAGCAGTACTTC
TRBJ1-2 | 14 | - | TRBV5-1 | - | CASSLDEGNYGYTF | TGCGCCAGCAGCTTGGATGAGGGGAACTATGGCTACACCTTC
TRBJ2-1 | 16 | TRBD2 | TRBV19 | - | CASSIARGTSFNEQFF | TGTGCCAGTAGTATAGCACGTGGGACTAGCTTTAATGAGCAGTTCTTC
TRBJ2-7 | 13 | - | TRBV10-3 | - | CAISEGDSYEQYF | TGTGCCATCAGTGAAGGCGATTCCTACGAGCAGTACTTC
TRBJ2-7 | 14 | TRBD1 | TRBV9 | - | CASSEGQDSYEQYF | TGTGCCAGCAGCGAGGGACAGGATTCCTACGAGCAGTACTTC
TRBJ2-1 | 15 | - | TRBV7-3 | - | CASSQGRQRYNEQFF | TGTGCCAGCAGCCAAGGGAGACAGCGATACAATGAGCAGTTCTTC
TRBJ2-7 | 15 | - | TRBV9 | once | CASSPSAGPTYEQYF | TGTGCCAGCAGCCCTTCAGCGGGCCCAACCTACGAGCAGTACTTC
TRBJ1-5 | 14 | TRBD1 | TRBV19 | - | CASSTTGGGQPQHF | TGTGCCAGTAGTACGACAGGGGGCGGTCAGCCCCAGCATTTT
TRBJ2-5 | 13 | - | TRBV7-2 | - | CASSVRVVETQYF | TGTGCCAGCAGCGTCAGGGTAGTGGAGACCCAGTACTTC
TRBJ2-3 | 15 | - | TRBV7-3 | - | CASRRGVDSTDTQYF | TGTGCCAGCAGGAGGGGAGTAGATAGCACAGATACGCAGTATTTT
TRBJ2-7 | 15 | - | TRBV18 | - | CASSRGEGVIYEQYF | TGTGCCAGCTCACGGGGCGAGGGGGTTATCTACGAGCAGTACTTC
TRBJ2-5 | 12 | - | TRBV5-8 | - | CASSYQRETQYF | TGTGCCAGCAGCTATCAAAGGGAGACCCAGTACTTC